Listed below are T cell receptor beta chains from one sample, sequenced in a study of CXCR3-negative and CXCR3-positive naive CD8 T cells. TCRdb reanalyzed the 5' RACE reads and collapses them to one entry per CDR3 protein, without DNA. The repertoire shows about 50,000 distinct CDR3 sequences; the top ten hold 0.55% to 0.6%. The sequenced sample was naive CXCR3+ CD8+ T cells from blood. The source of these receptors is a human donor in good health. Some clones in this sample may be carry-over from other donors' samples. The CDR3 runs from the conserved cysteine through the conserved F or W.

j_gene,v_gene,CDR3aa
TRBJ2-7,TRBV4-2,CASSQEDSLPPYEQYF
TRBJ2-5,TRBV9,CASNVGTGGVETQYF
TRBJ2-7,TRBV7-7,CASSFGTSGYEQYF
TRBJ2-4,TRBV3-1,CASSQDLGRSRNIQYF
TRBJ2-4,TRBV11-2,CASSRRRGLSDKNIQYF
TRBJ1-2,TRBV4-3,CASSPRVTANYGYTF
TRBJ2-1,TRBV27,CASSLEVAGGLEQFF
TRBJ2-7,TRBV27,CASCLTGIHEQYF
TRBJ2-7,TRBV28,CASSFRGTLNYEQYF
TRBJ2-5,TRBV15,CATSRVPAGATQETQYF
TRBJ2-5,TRBV12-3/TRBV12-4,CASSLFRETQYF
TRBJ2-2,TRBV28,CASRLQGSGGELFF
TRBJ2-2,TRBV15,CATSRGANTGELFF
TRBJ2-2,TRBV9,CASSVDTFTSGELFF
TRBJ2-6,TRBV7-3,CASSFLVGANVLTF
TRBJ2-1,TRBV9,CASSVGGARYNEQFF